This TCR beta chain was retrieved from a study of cytomegalovirus exposure and HLA in healthy donors. The PCR had 60 Vbeta and 13 Jbeta primers. Clones were sequenced by immunoSEQ multiplex PCR, and TCRdb holds only the in-frame ones, with some missing. The sample lists over 200,000 clones, 85% occurring once. This CDR3 comprises 17 residues. V trimming: 5 bases; J trimming: 7 bases; junction bases outside the gene matches: 17. CDR1 and CDR2 (germline): MNHEY, SMNVEV (reference sequence). The chain recombines TRBV27 with TRBJ1-5; 7 bases agree with TRBD1. The sample comprised PBMCs. The source of this sequence is a human donor in good health. The CDR3 loop is CASSPQSTGVTGQPQHF. The CDR3 region has the DNA TGTGCCAGCAGTCCCCAATCCACAGGGGTGACGGGCCAGCCCCAGCATTTT.